This section outlines one T cell receptor (beta chain) sequence together with its context. The antigen is undetermined. The sample is drawn from a study of shared clonotypes between healthy human individuals. Generated by immunoSEQ multiplex PCR, the TCRdb table keeps only in-frame clones and is missing some. The table lists approximately 500,000 clones, almost 97% of them singletons. Whole-study findings and limits: The study generally estimated greater richness for naive than memory subsets.

V lost 0 bases and J lost 2, with 11 bases in between. Germline V gives CDR1 MGHRA, CDR2 YSYEKL. CDR3 length equals 16 residues. Into CD45RA+ naive and CD45RA-negative memory subsets, the CD4+ cells were split. The TCR originated in a woman aged 25-40 years in good health. V gene TRBV4-1 combines with J gene TRBJ1-5; D is possibly TRBD1 (5 bases). The sample consisted of naive CD4+ T cells sorted from blood. Sample subset: CD45RA+ positively selected. The CDR3 here is CASSQETPGRNQPQHF. The CDR3 bases are TGCGCCAGCAGCCAAGAGACGCCAGGGCGCAATCAGCCCCAGCATTTT.